This paragraph reports one T cell receptor beta chain. This entry belongs to a study of shared clonotypes between healthy human individuals. Produced via immunoSEQ multiplex PCR; TCRdb's table is partial and in-frame only. This sample has over a million clones; 75% occur once, and the top ten carry nearly 1.5%. The receptor comes from a man between 18 and 35 years old in good health. Material: memory CD4+ T cells sorted from blood. Subset described: CD45RA-negative fraction.

CDR3 bases: TGCAGCGTTCGTCCCGGGACAGGGGGGGAAGAGACCCAGTACTTC. Its translation: CSVRPGTGGEETQYF. The chain has TRBV29-1 and TRBJ2-5; TRBD1 agrees at 11 bases. The CDR3 extends over 15 amino acids. CDR1 SQVTM and CDR2 ANQGSEA come from the germline V gene. J lost 3 bases, V lost 5 bases, and 8 bases had no gene match.